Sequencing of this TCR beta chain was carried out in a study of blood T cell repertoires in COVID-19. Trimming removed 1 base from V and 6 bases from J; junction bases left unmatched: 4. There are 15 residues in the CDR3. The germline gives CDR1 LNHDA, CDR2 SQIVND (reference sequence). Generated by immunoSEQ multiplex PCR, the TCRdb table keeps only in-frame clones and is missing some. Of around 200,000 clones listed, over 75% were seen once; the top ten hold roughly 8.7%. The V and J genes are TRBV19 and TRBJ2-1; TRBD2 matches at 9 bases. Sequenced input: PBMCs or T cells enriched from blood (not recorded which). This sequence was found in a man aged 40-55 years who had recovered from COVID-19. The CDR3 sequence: CASSIGTSEGNEQFF. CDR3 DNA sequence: TGTGCCAGTAGTATAGGGACTAGCGAGGGCAATGAGCAGTTCTTC.